Shown below are 12 T cell receptor beta chains from a single sample sequenced in a study of beta chain features in type 1 diabetes. The study's findings and limits: The study found moderately but significantly shorter TCRB CDR3s in all four CD4+ subsets of Type 1 diabetes patients.

The isolated RNA, all of it, was reverse transcribed, so expressed TCRB transcripts were what got sequenced. Data came from immunoSEQ multiplex PCR; TCRdb stores just in-frame clones and leaves some out. The sample includes about 240,000 clones, approximately 15% of them seen just once. For these receptors, no antigen is known. Material for sequencing was naive CD4+ T cells from blood. Source of these receptors: a man aged 25-40 years with type 1 diabetes.

The rearrangement links TRBV11-2 to TRBJ2-5, with D possibly matching TRBD2 (6 bases). The CDR3 sequence is 13 residues long. Trimming pared 4 bases from V and 9 bases from J, leaving 15 bases between. CDR1 is SGHAT and CDR2 is FQNNGV in the germline V gene. CDR3 amino acids: CASSSDSGRAQYF. The CDR3 DNA follows: TGTGCCAGCAGCTCCGACAGCGGGCGGGCCCAGTACTTC.

This clone was found many times. CDR3 bases: TGCAGCGTTGGAAGCGGGGGGGCCAAAACGGTCGGCAATGAGCAGTTCTTC. This translates into CSVGSGGAKTVGNEQFF. V and J are TRBV29-1 and TRBJ2-1; 10 nucleotides match TRBD2. Germline CDR1 SQVTM, CDR2 ANQGSEA. After removal of 4 bases from V and 6 bases from J, the junction contained 15 bases not matched to a gene. This CDR3 is built from 17 residues.

As concerns this clone: The DNA is omitted, as the CDR3 cannot be located on it reliably, and the CDR3 follows TCRdb's listing. The CDR3 spells CASSEVGTGSFF. The gene calls are TRBV2 and TRBJ2-1; the table names TRBD1, a call not compared with the DNA. Germline V gene data show CDR1 as SNHLY and CDR2 as FYNNEI. Termini included, the CDR3 measures 12 amino acids.

The chain has TRBV18 and TRBJ2-7; 8 bases line up with TRBD2. The germline CDR1 and CDR2 sequences are KGHSH and LQKENI. The CDR3 extends over 15 amino acids. V was clipped by 0 bases and J by 2 bases; unmatched bases: 3. This CDR3 is CASSPPSGAPYEQYF. The CDR3 coding sequence is TGTGCCAGCTCACCACCTAGCGGGGCCCCCTACGAGCAGTACTTC. Variable domain in full (rest from reference TRBV18 and TRBJ2-7): NAGVMQNPRHLVRRRGQEARLRCSPMKGHSHVYWYRQLPEEGLKFMVYLQKENIIDESGMPKERFSAEFPKEGPSILRIQQVVRGDSAAYFCASSPPSGAPYEQYFGPGTRLTVT.

This clone was observed a few times. The CDR3 sequence: CASSVTGIEKAFF. CDR3 in DNA: TGCGCCAGCAGCGTAACAGGGATAGAAAAAGCTTTCTTT. The chain combines TRBV5-1 with TRBJ1-1; D is possibly TRBD1 (6 bases). The V gene's germline CDR1 is SGHRS and CDR2 YFSETQ. This CDR3 has 13 amino acids. The V gene lost 4 bases and the J gene lost 9 bases, with 16 bases spanning the gap.

This clone has just a few counts. The chain couples TRBV15 to TRBJ1-2, with D possibly being TRBD1 (5 bases). The CDR3 consists of 17 residues. Trimming pared 0 bases from V and 2 bases from J, leaving 16 bases between. CDR1 is LNHNV and CDR2 is YYDKDF in the germline V gene (reference sequence). The CDR3 DNA is TGTGCCACCAGCAGAGATTTACCTGGGGCAGAAAACTATGGCTACACCTTC. Its translation is CATSRDLPGAENYGYTF.

The V call is TRBV10-1, the J call TRBJ2-1; 9 nucleotides agree with TRBD1. Germline CDR1 is WNHNN and CDR2 is SYGVQD (reference sequence). The CDR3 spans 15 residues. V shed 3 bases and J 6 bases; nucleotides not matched to a gene: 6. The CDR3 reads CASSDAGTGINEQFF. The CDR3, as DNA: TGCGCCAGCAGTGACGCCGGGACAGGGATCAATGAGCAGTTCTTC.

This clone has more than one count but fewer than ten. The rearrangement joins TRBV25-1 to TRBJ2-3, with D tentatively TRBD1 (6 bases). The germline CDR1 and CDR2 sequences are MGHDK and SYGVNS. The CDR3 spans 16 residues. V shed 4 bases and J shed 0 bases, with 14 bases lying between them. CDR3 nucleotide sequence: TGTGCCAGCAGTGGGACAGACAGGCCTAGCACAGATACGCAGTATTTT. Residues: CASSGTDRPSTDTQYF.

CDR3 sequence: CSVAPSGSTDTQYF. CDR3 DNA sequence: TGCAGCGTTGCTCCTAGCGGGAGCACAGATACGCAGTATTTT. The J gene is TRBJ2-3, the V gene TRBV29-1; TRBD2 matches at 8 bases. The CDR3 length is 14 residues. Germline V gene sequence: CDR1 SQVTM, CDR2 ANQGSEA. The V and J ends lost 4 bases and 0 bases, in that order; junction bases with no gene match: 3.

This clone was detected a few times. This specimen includes other DNA sequences encoding the same CDR3. The chain carries TRBV30 and TRBJ2-7; a weak D match, TRBD1 (5 bases). The CDR3 runs 12 residues. Trimming cost V 2 bases and J 4 bases, with 9 bases left between them. Germline V gene sequence: CDR1 GTSNPN, CDR2 SVGIG (reference sequence). CDR3 in DNA: TGTGCCTGGAGTTTAACAGGTTACGAGCAGTACTTC. It codes for CAWSLTGYEQYF.

This clone has a handful of counts. The V gene is TRBV25-1, the J gene TRBJ2-2, with 9 nucleotides matching TRBD2. The CDR3 is made up of 18 amino acids. Unmatched junction bases numbered 18, after V lost 5 bases and J lost 8 bases. Germline values: CDR1 MGHDK, CDR2 SYGVNS. CDR3: CASSPSPGTSLETGELFF. For the CDR3, the DNA is TGTGCCAGCAGTCCCTCGCCCGGGACTAGCCTGGAAACGGGGGAGCTGTTTTTT.

The CDR3 loop reads CASTSGLAIKYEQYF. The DNA of the CDR3 is TGTGCCAGCACCTCGGGACTAGCGATCAAATACGAGCAGTACTTC. The rearrangement joins TRBV2 to TRBJ2-7; 10 nucleotides match TRBD2. Losses at the gene ends were 7 bases for V and 4 bases for J; bases not matched to a gene: 10. CDR3 length: 15 residues. Germline V gene sequence: CDR1 SNHLY, CDR2 FYNNEI.